This paragraph covers one T cell receptor (beta chain) sequence. J was trimmed by 1 base and V by 6 bases; bases with no gene match: 2. CDR1 is MNHEY, CDR2 SVGAGI, per germline. This CDR3 region has 14 residues. The sample belongs to a study of blood T cell repertoires in COVID-19. Data came from immunoSEQ multiplex PCR; TCRdb stores just in-frame clones and leaves some out. This sample has hundreds of thousands of clones, with roughly 80% found just once. The genes are TRBV6-5 and TRBJ1-2, with 10 nucleotides matching TRBD1. The TCR originated in an elderly woman with acute or convalescent COVID-19. Sequencing used peripheral blood. The CDR3 region has the DNA TGTGCCAGCAGCAGGACAGGGGGTAACTATGGCTACACCTTC. This gives the protein CASSRTGGNYGYTF.